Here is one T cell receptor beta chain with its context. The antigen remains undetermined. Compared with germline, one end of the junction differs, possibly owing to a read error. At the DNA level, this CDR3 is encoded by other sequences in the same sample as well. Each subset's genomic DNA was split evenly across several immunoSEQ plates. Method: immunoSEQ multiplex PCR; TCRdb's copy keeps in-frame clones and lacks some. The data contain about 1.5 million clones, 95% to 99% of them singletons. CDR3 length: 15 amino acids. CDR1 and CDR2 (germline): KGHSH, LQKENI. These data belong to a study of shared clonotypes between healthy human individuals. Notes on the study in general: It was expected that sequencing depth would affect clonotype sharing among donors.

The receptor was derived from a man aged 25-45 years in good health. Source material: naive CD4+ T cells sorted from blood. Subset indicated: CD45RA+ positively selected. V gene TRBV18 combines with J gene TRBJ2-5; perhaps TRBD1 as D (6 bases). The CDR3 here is CASSPTGLGQETQYF. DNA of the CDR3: TGCGCCAGCTCACCAACAGGGTTGGGCCAAGAGACCCAGTACTTC.